Below, 30 T cell receptor beta chains from the same sample are listed, as sequenced in a study of human T cells and chemical hapten exposure. TCRdb passed the RACE reads through MiXCR, listing each CDR3 protein once. The sample has 50,000 to 65,000 distinct CDR3 sequences, 5.5% to 7.5% seen once. Described time point: pre-sensitization, week 0. Specified treatment: therapeutic diphenylcyclopropenone sensitization with weekly scalp DPC. The specimen was whole blood, collected in connection with sensitization to the hapten diphenylcyclopropenone (DPC). Receptors originate from a woman in her 30s with alopecia areata. Some clones in this sample may be carry-over from other donors' samples.

This clonotype was counted ten times or more. The gene calls are TRBV6-5 and TRBJ2-7; D might be TRBD1 (6 bases). The CDR3 covers 15 residues. Trimming cost V 1 base and J 1 base, with 11 bases left between them. Germline V gene data show CDR1 as MNHEY and CDR2 as SVGAGI. The CDR3 nucleotides read TGTGCCAGCAGTTACTTCTCGACAGGTTCCTACGAGCAGTACTTC. This translates into CASSYFSTGSYEQYF.

In the case of this clonotype: This may be a read error: a much more frequent sequence differs by one nucleotide. The J gene is TRBJ1-2, the V gene TRBV6-6, with D unclear. This CDR3 comprises 14 residues. From germline, CDR1 is MNHNY and CDR2 SVGAGI (reference sequence). Trimming stripped 7 bases from V and 4 bases from J, with 16 bases between. The CDR3 DNA sequence: TGTGCCAGCAATTATGATCGGGAATCCTATGGCTACACCTTC. Protein sequence: CASNYDRESYGYTF.

This clonotype was seen ten or more times. V usage is TRBV7-9 and J usage is TRBJ1-3; no reliable D call. In germline, CDR1 is SEHNR, CDR2 FQNEAQ (reference sequence). The V end lost 2 bases, the J end lost 0 bases, and 5 bases lay between the germline ends. CDR3 length: 14 amino acids. The CDR3 bases are TGTGCCAGCAGCTTACAGGCCTCTGGAAACACCATATATTTT. Translating it yields CASSLQASGNTIYF.

This clonotype was found many times. The rearrangement joins TRBV29-1 to TRBJ2-3, with TRBD2 as a possible D gene (7 bases). Germline assignment: CDR1 SQVTM and CDR2 ANQGSEA. V lost 4 bases to trimming and J lost 0 bases, with 17 bases between them. The CDR3 is 16 residues long. This CDR3 reads CSVADLGGPSTDTQYF. The CDR3 DNA reads TGCAGCGTTGCAGATTTGGGGGGGCCTAGCACAGATACGCAGTATTTT.

This clonotype was observed a few times. This sequence joins TRBV2 and TRBJ1-5; D may be TRBD1 (6 bases). Germline V lookup: CDR1 SNHLY, CDR2 FYNNEI. The CDR3 spans 17 residues. The germline V and J ends were trimmed by 4 bases and 0 bases, with 16 bases remaining between them. CDR3 in DNA: TGTGCCAGCAGTGGGACAGCACTTAAGTATAGCAATCAGCCCCAGCATTTT. Protein product: CASSGTALKYSNQPQHF.

This clonotype was recorded at least ten times. This chain uses TRBV5-4 with TRBJ2-4; possibly TRBD1 or TRBD2 for D (7 bases each). The CDR3 runs to 16 residues. Per germline, CDR1 SGHNT and CDR2 YYREEE (reference sequence). The V gene lost 4 bases and the J gene lost 0 bases, with 14 bases spanning the gap. CDR3 coding DNA: TGTGCCAGCAGCGGGGGGGACAGCCTAGCCAAAAACATTCAGTACTTC. Protein sequence: CASSGGDSLAKNIQYF.

This clonotype has at least ten counts. The gene calls are TRBV7-9 and TRBJ1-4, with 9 positions matching TRBD1. Germline V gene data show CDR1 as SEHNR and CDR2 as FQNEAQ (reference sequence). This CDR3 region has 14 residues. The V segment lost 4 bases and the J segment 6 bases; nucleotides outside the gene matches: 3. In DNA form, the CDR3 reads TGTGCCAGCAGCTCCGACAGGGGGGATGAAAAACTGTTTTTT. It is translated as CASSSDRGDEKLFF.

This clonotype was observed at least ten times. The rearrangement joins TRBV2 to TRBJ1-2; 8 bases match TRBD1. This CDR3 is 15 amino acids long. Germline CDR1 reads SNHLY; CDR2 reads FYNNEI. With 7 bases clipped from V and 4 bases from J, the junction kept 11 bases outside the gene matches. The CDR3 DNA follows: TGTGCCAGCAAAGAACGGACAGGGCTCGTCTATGGCTACACCTTC. Residues: CASKERTGLVYGYTF.

This clonotype was observed a handful of times. The chain joins TRBV18 to TRBJ1-5; D gene uncertain. CDR1 is KGHSH and CDR2 is LQKENI in the germline V gene. V was cut by 3 bases and J by 5 bases, with 14 bases left in between. The CDR3 has 15 residues. The CDR3 DNA follows: TGTGCCAGCTCACCGCGACTAAACAAAGATCAGCCCCAGCATTTT. This codes for CASSPRLNKDQPQHF.

The genes are TRBV30 and TRBJ2-3; 12 bases match TRBD2. The germline V gene has CDR1 GTSNPN and CDR2 SVGIG (reference sequence). V lost 2 bases and J lost 1; bases outside the gene matches: 7. The CDR3 runs 17 residues. This CDR3 is CAWSSGRTSGGTDTQYF. The CDR3 DNA sequence: TGTGCCTGGAGTTCGGGGAGGACTAGCGGGGGCACAGATACGCAGTATTTT.

V and J are TRBV5-1 and TRBJ1-4; no reliable D call. The V and J ends lost 1 base and 6 bases respectively, with 10 bases between them. The CDR3 sequence is 14 residues long. Germline-derived CDR1 and CDR2 are SGHRS and YFSETQ. CDR3 coding DNA: TGCGCCAGCAGCTTGAATGTGGCAGATGAAAAACTGTTTTTT. Protein: CASSLNVADEKLFF.

This clonotype occurred many times. The rearrangement uses TRBV2 and TRBJ2-7, with 10 bases that match TRBD2. The CDR3 loop spans 15 amino acids. The germline gives CDR1 SNHLY, CDR2 FYNNEI. With V trimmed by 1 base and J by 4 bases, 4 bases remained unmatched. DNA for the CDR3: TGTGCCAGCAGTGAAGGGCTAGCGGGGGCATACGAGCAGTACTTC. It yields the protein CASSEGLAGAYEQYF.

V and J are TRBV7-8 and TRBJ1-5; D remains ambiguous. V was shortened by 3 bases and J by 3 bases, with 12 bases between the two germline ends. Germline V gives CDR1 SGHVS, CDR2 FQNEAQ. The CDR3 is 15 residues long. The CDR3 loop reads CASSFDRANNQPQHF. The CDR3 DNA reads as TGTGCCAGCAGCTTCGACCGGGCCAACAATCAGCCCCAGCATTTT.

This clonotype was detected ten times or more. The chain has TRBV7-2 and TRBJ2-3, with 15 bases fitting TRBD2. J was trimmed by 5 bases and V by 4 bases; bases with no gene match: 10. The CDR3 consists of 18 residues. CDR1 and CDR2 from the germline V gene are SGHTA and FQGNSA. The CDR3 protein is CASSYPLTGLAGGDTQYF. The CDR3 nucleotides read TGTGCCAGCAGCTACCCGCTTACGGGACTAGCGGGGGGAGATACGCAGTATTTT.

This clonotype was detected a few times. The V call is TRBV12-3 or TRBV12-4, the J call TRBJ1-1; TRBD1 agrees at 9 bases. V dropped 6 bases and J dropped 2; count of bases not matched to a gene: 7. This CDR3 spans 15 amino acids. Here the CDR3 reads CASSPWTGDNTEAFF. The DNA of the CDR3 is TGTGCCAGCAGCCCGTGGACAGGGGATAACACTGAAGCTTTCTTT.

This clonotype was detected a few times. This sequence joins TRBV7-3 and TRBJ1-2; 8 bases line up with TRBD1. CDR3 length: 15 amino acids. V was clipped by 2 bases and J by 5 bases; unmatched bases: 7. CDR1 and CDR2 from the germline V gene are SGHTA and FQGTGA. The CDR3 DNA sequence: TGTGCCAGCAGCTTAGGCAGGGGGCTTGCGTATGGCTACACCTTC. This encodes CASSLGRGLAYGYTF.

This clonotype was seen ten or more times. The chain is built from TRBV5-5 and TRBJ2-6; perhaps TRBD1 as D (5 bases). V shed 3 bases and J shed 0 bases, with 10 bases lying between them. CDR1 SGHKS and CDR2 YYEKEE come from the germline V gene (reference sequence). This CDR3 spans 16 amino acids. The CDR3 nucleotides are TGTGCCAGCAGCTCGTGGACACTCTCTGGGGCCAACGTCCTGACTTTC. It is translated as CASSSWTLSGANVLTF.

This clonotype has at least ten counts. The V gene is TRBV27, the J gene TRBJ2-5, with a possible D match to TRBD1 (6 bases). Trimming stripped 4 bases from V and 3 bases from J, with 18 bases between. Per the germline V gene, CDR1 is MNHEY and CDR2 is SMNVEV (reference sequence). The CDR3 contains 16 residues. As DNA, the CDR3 is TGTGCCAGCAGTTCCGTGCCCAGGGGATCTGAAGAGACCCAGTACTTC. The encoded protein is CASSSVPRGSEETQYF.

This clonotype was counted ten times or more. A read error may account for a junction end that differs from germline. V usage is TRBV20-1 and J usage is TRBJ1-5; a weak D match, TRBD1 (6 bases). This CDR3 contains 13 residues. Germline V CDR1 and CDR2: DFQATT, SNEGSKA (reference sequence). This chain's CDR3 is CSARGAGAQPQHF. The CDR3 DNA reads TGCAGTGCAAGAGGGGCAGGGGCTCAGCCCCAGCATTTT.

This clonotype has a count of ten or more. V usage is TRBV27 and J usage is TRBJ2-1; 10 positions agree with TRBD1. CDR3 length: 15 residues. The germline V gene has CDR1 MNHEY and CDR2 SMNVEV (reference sequence). Unmatched junction bases numbered 9, after V lost 6 bases and J lost 7 bases. Here the CDR3 reads CASSLLPGQGNEQFF. The CDR3 coding sequence is TGTGCCAGCAGCCTCCTACCGGGACAGGGGAATGAGCAGTTCTTC.

The V call is TRBV24-1, the J call TRBJ1-2; D not certain. V lost 8 bases to trimming and J lost 0 bases, with 9 bases between them. This CDR3 is built from 13 residues. Per the germline V gene, CDR1 is KGHDR and CDR2 is SFDVKD. DNA of the CDR3: TGTGCCACCATTGCAGGAGCTAACTATGGCTACACCTTC. Translation: CATIAGANYGYTF.

In this sample, this clonotype turned up many times. The rearrangement joins TRBV7-2 to TRBJ2-5; tentative D call: TRBD2 (6 bases). CDR3 length: 15 residues. Germline CDR1 and CDR2: SGHTA and FQGNSA. V was clipped by 2 bases and J by 2 bases, with 12 bases between them. The CDR3: CASSLFSGPQETQYF. CDR3 bases: TGTGCCAGCAGCTTATTTAGCGGTCCTCAAGAGACCCAGTACTTC.

This clonotype was seen at least ten times. CDR3 bases: TGTGCCAGCAGTGCTGGACAGGGTAGTTTCACTGAAGCTTTCTTT. Protein: CASSAGQGSFTEAFF. V gene TRBV12-3 or TRBV12-4 combines with J gene TRBJ1-1; 8 nucleotides match TRBD1. This CDR3 region has 15 residues. Germline trimming cut 5 bases from V and 4 bases from J; bases unmatched to any gene: 9.

This clonotype was recorded at least ten times. The chain links TRBV10-3 to TRBJ2-4; D remains ambiguous. This CDR3 region has 11 residues. V shed 3 bases and J shed 6 bases, with 3 bases lying between them. CDR1 and CDR2 from the germline V gene are ENHRY and SYGVKD. The CDR3 protein is CAISDGNIQYF. The CDR3 DNA follows: TGTGCCATCAGTGATGGAAACATTCAGTACTTC.

This clonotype was counted a few times. The chain carries TRBV6-1 and TRBJ2-1; 10 bases agree with TRBD2. Trimming cost V 1 base and J 8 bases; bases outside gene matches: 5. The CDR3 is 15 residues long. Per germline, CDR1 MNHNS and CDR2 SASEGT. In nucleotides, the CDR3 is TGTGCCAGCAGTGAAGGAACTAGCGGGGCCCATGAGCAGTTCTTC. This codes for CASSEGTSGAHEQFF.

In its sample, this clonotype was seen many times. CDR3 nucleotide sequence: TGTGCCAGCAGTCTAAACAGACGCACAGATACGCAGTATTTT. Residues: CASSLNRRTDTQYF. The chain is built from TRBV12-3 or TRBV12-4 and TRBJ2-3, with D unresolved. Trimming shortened V by 5 bases and J by 1 base, and 10 bases separated the two germline ends. CDR3 length: 14 amino acids.

At least ten counts were recorded for this clonotype. This chain links TRBV4-1 with TRBJ2-7; D remains unclear. Germline lookup yields CDR1 MGHRA and CDR2 YSYEKL. Deletions cut 1 base from V and 4 bases from J, with 8 bases between. The CDR3 spans 13 residues. CDR3 nucleotide sequence: TGCGCCAGCAGCCAAGTTCTGACTTACGAGCAGTACTTC. This encodes CASSQVLTYEQYF.

This clonotype appeared many times. The DNA is left out, because the CDR3 cannot be placed on it with certainty; the CDR3 is given as TCRdb lists it. The chain links TRBV2 to TRBJ1-2; TRBD1, the table's D call, was not compared with the DNA. Both ends counted, the CDR3 spans 16 residues. In germline, CDR1 is SNHLY, CDR2 FYNNEI. CDR3 residues: CASILDRGYVYYGYTF.

This clonotype was found many times. V and J are TRBV7-2 and TRBJ2-5, with D perhaps being TRBD1 or TRBD2 (6 bases each). Trimming removed 4 bases at V and 1 base at J, with 22 bases between. The CDR3 contains 18 residues. Germline V gene data show CDR1 as SGHTA and CDR2 as FQGNSA. CDR3 residues: CASSSPVLVGGTQETQYF. The CDR3 region has the DNA TGTGCCAGCAGCTCGCCCGTATTGGTGGGGGGCACCCAAGAGACCCAGTACTTC.

This clonotype showed up many times. The V call is TRBV5-1, the J call TRBJ1-1; D is possibly TRBD1 (6 bases). The CDR3 length is 15 residues. V gave up 0 bases and J gave up 4 bases, with 13 bases separating them. Germline V gives CDR1 SGHRS, CDR2 YFSETQ. CDR3 amino acids: CASSLATGFGTEAFF. The CDR3 DNA sequence: TGCGCCAGCAGCTTGGCAACAGGGTTCGGCACTGAAGCTTTCTTT.